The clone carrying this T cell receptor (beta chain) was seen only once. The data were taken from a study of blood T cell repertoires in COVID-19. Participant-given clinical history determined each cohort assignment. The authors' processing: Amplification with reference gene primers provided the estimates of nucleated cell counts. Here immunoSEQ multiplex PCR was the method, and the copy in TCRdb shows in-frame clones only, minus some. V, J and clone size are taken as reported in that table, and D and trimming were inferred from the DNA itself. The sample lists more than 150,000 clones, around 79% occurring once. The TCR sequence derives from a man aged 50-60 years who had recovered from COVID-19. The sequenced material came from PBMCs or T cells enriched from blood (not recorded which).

CDR3 loop: CAISESKLAGQFF. In DNA, the CDR3 is TGTGCCATCAGTGAGTCGAAACTAGCGGGGCAGTTCTTC. The V and J genes are TRBV10-3 and TRBJ2-1, with 9 bases aligning to TRBD2. Germline V gives CDR1 ENHRY, CDR2 SYGVKD. The CDR3 contains 13 residues. J was trimmed by 12 bases and V by 0 bases; bases with no gene match: 3.